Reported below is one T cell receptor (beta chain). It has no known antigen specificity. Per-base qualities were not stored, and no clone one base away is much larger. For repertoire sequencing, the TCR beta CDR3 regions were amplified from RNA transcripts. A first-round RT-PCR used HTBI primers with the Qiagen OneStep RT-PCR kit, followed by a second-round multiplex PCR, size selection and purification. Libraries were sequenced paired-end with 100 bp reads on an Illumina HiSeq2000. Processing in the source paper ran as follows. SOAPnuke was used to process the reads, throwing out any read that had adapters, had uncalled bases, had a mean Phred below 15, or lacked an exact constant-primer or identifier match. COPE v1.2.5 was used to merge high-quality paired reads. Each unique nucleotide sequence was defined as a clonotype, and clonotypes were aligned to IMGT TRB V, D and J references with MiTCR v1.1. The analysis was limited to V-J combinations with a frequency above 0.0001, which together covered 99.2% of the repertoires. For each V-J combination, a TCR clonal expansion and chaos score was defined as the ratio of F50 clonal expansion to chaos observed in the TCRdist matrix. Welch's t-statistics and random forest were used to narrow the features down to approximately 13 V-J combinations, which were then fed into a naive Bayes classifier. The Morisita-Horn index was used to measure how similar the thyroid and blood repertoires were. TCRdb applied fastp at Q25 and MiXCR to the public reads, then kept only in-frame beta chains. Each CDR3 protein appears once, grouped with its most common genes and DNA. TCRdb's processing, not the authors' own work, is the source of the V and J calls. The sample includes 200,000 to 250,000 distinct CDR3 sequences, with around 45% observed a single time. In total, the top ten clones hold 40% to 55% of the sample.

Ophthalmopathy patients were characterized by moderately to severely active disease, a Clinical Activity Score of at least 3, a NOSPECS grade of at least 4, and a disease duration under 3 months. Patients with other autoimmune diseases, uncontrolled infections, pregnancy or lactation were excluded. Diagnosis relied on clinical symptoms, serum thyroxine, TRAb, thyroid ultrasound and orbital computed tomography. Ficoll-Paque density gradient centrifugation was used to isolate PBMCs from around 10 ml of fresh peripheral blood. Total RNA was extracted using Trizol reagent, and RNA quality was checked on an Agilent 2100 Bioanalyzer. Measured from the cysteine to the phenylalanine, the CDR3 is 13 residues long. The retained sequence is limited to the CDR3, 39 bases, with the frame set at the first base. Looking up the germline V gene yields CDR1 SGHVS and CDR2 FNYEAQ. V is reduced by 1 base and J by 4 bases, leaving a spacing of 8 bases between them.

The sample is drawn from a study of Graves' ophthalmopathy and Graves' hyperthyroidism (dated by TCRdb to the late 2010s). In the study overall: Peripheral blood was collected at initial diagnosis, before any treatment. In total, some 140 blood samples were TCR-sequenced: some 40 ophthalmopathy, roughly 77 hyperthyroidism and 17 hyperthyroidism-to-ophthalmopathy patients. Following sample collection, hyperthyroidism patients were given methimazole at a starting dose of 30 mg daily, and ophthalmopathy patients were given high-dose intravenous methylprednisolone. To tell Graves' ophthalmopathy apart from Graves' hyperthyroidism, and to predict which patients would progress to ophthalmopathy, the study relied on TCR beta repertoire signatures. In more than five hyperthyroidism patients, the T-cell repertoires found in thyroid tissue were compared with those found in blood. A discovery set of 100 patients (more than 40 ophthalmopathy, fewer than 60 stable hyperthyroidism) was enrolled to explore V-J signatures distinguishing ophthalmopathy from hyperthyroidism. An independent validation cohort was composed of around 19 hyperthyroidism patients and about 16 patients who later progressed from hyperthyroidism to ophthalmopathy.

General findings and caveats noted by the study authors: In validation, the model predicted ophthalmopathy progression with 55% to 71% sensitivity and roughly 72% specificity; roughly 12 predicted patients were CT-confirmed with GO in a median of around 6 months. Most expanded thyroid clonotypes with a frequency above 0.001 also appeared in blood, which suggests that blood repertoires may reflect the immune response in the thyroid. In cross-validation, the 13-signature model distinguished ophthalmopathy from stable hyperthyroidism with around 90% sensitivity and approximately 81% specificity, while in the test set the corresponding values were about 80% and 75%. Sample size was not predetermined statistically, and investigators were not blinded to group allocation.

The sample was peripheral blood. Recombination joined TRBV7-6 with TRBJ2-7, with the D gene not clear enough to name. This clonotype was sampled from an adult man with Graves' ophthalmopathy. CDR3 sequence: CASSLGDNYEQYF. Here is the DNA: TGTGCCAGCAGCTTAGGTGACAATTACGAGCAGTACTTC.